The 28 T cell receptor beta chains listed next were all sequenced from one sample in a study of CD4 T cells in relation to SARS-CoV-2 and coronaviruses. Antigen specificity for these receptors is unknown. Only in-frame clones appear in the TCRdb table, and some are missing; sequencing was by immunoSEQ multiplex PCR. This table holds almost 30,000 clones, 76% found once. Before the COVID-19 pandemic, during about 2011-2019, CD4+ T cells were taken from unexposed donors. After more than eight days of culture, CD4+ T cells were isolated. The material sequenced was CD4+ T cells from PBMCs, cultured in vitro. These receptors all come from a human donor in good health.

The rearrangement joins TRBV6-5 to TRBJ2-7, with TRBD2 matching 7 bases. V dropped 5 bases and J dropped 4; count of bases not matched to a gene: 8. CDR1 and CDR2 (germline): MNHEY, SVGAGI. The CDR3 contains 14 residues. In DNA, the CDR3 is TGTGCCAGCAGTACCCTTCGGCGGGGGTACGAGCAGTACTTC. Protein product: CASSTLRRGYEQYF.

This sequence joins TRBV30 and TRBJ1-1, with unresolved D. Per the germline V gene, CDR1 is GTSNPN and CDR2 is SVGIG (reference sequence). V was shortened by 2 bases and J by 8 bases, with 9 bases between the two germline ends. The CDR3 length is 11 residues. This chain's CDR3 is CAWSRAVEAFF. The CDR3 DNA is TGTGCCTGGAGTAGGGCCGTCGAAGCTTTCTTT.

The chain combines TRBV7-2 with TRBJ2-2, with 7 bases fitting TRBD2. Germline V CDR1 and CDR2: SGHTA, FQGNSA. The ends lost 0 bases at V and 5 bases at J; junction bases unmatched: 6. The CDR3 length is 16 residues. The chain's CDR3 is CASSLAGGWSTGELFF. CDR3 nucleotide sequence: TGTGCCAGCAGCTTAGCGGGAGGGTGGTCAACCGGGGAGCTGTTTTTT.

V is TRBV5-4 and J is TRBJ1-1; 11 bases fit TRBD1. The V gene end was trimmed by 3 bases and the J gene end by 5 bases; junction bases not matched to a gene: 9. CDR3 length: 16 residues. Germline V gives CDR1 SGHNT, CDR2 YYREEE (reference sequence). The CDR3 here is CASSSRDRGDGTEAFF. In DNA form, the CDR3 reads TGTGCCAGCAGCTCACGGGACAGGGGGGATGGTACTGAAGCTTTCTTT.

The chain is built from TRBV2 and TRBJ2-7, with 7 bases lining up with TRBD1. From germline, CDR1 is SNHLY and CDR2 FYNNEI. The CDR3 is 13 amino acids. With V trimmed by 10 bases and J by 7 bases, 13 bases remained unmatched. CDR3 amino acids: CATIERTGGEQYF. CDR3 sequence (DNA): TGTGCCACCATTGAAAGGACAGGCGGAGAGCAGTACTTC.

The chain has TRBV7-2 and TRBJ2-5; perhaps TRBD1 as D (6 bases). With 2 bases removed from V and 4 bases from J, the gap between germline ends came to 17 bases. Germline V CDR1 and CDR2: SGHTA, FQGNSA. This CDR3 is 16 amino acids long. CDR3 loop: CASSLNTGTTRETQYF. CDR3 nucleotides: TGTGCCAGCAGCTTAAATACCGGGACAACCAGAGAGACCCAGTACTTC.

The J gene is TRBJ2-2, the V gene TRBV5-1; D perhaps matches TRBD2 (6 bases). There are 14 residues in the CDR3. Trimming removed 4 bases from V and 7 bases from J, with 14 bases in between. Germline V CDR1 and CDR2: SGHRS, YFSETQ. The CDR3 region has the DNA TGCGCCAGCAGCCCCGTGGGGGAGGACGGGGAGCTGTTTTTT. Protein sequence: CASSPVGEDGELFF.

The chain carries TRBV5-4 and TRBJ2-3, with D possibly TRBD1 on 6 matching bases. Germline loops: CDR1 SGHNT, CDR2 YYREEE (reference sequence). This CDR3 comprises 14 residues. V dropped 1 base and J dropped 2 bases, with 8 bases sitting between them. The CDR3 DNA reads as TGTGCCAGCAGCTTGTGGACAGTCACAGATACGCAGTATTTT. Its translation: CASSLWTVTDTQYF.

CDR3 DNA sequence: TGTGCCAGCAGTTACGGGACAGCCCAAGAGACCCAGTACTTC. This codes for CASSYGTAQETQYF. This chain uses TRBV6-6 with TRBJ2-5; 7 positions agree with TRBD1. The CDR3 has 14 amino acids. Germline CDR1 is MNHNY and CDR2 is SVGAGI (reference sequence). With 2 bases clipped from V and 1 base from J, the junction kept 1 base outside the gene matches.

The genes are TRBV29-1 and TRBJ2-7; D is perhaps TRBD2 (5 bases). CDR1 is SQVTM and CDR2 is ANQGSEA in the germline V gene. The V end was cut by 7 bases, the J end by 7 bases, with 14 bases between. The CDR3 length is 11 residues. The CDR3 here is CSAHMSGEQYF. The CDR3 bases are TGCAGCGCACATATGAGCGGAGAGCAGTACTTC.

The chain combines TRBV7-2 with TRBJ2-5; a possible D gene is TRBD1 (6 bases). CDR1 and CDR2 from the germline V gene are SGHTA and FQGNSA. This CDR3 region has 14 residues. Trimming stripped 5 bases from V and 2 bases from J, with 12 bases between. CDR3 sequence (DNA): TGTGCCAGCAGCACAGGACAGCGACAAGAGACCCAGTACTTC. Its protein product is CASSTGQRQETQYF.

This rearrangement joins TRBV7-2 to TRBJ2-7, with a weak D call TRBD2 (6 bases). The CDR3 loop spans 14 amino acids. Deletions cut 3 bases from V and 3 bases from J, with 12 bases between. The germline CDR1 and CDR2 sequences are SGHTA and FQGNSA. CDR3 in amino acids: CASSFKEGGYEQYF. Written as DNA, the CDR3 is TGTGCCAGCAGCTTCAAGGAGGGTGGCTACGAGCAGTACTTC.

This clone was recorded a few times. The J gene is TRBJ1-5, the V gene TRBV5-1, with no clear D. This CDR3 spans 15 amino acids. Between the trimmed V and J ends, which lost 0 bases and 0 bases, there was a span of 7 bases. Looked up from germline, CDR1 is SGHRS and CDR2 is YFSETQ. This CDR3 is CASSLDGYSNQPQHF. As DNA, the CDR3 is TGCGCCAGCAGCTTGGACGGCTATAGCAATCAGCCCCAGCATTTT.

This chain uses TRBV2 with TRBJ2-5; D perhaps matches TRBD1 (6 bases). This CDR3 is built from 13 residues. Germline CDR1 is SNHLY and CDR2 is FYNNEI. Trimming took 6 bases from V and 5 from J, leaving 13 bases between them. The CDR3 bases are TGTGCCAGCAGATGGGGGCTTCGTGAGACCCAGTACTTC. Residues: CASRWGLRETQYF.

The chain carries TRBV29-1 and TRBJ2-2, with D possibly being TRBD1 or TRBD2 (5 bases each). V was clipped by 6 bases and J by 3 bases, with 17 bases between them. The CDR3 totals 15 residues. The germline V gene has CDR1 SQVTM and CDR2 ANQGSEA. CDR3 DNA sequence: TGCAGCGTCACACAGGCCTTGGGAGACACCGGGGAGCTGTTTTTT. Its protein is CSVTQALGDTGELFF.

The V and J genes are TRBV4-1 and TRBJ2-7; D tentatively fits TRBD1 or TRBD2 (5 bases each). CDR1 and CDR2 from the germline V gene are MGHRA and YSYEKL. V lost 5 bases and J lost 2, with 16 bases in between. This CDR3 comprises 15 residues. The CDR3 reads CASSSPGRRPYEQYF. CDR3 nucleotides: TGCGCCAGCAGCTCCCCGGGACGGCGACCCTACGAGCAGTACTTC.

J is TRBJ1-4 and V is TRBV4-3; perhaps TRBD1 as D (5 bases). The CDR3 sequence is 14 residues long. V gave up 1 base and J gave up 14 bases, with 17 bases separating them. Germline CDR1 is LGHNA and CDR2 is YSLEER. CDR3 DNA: TGCGCCAGCAGCCAAGTGCGGTGGGGGGTCAGGCTGTTTTTT. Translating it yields CASSQVRWGVRLFF.

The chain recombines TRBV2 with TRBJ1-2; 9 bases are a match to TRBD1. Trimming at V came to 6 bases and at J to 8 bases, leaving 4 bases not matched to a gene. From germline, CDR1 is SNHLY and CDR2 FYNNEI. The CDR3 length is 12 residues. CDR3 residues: CASRQGAGGYTF. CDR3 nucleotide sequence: TGTGCCAGCAGACAGGGGGCGGGGGGCTACACCTTC.

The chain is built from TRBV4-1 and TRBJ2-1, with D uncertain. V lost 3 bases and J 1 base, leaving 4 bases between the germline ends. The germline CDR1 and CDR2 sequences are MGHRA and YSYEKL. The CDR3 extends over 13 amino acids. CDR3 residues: CASSHSSYNEQFF. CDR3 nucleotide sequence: TGCGCCAGCAGCCATTCATCCTACAATGAGCAGTTCTTC.

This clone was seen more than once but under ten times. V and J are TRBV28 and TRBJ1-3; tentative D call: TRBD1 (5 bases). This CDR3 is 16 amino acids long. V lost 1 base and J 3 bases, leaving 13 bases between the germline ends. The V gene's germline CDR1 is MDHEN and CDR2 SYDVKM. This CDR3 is CASSLSVGVGGNTIYF. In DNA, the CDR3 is TGTGCCAGCAGTTTATCCGTGGGGGTTGGTGGAAACACCATATATTTT.

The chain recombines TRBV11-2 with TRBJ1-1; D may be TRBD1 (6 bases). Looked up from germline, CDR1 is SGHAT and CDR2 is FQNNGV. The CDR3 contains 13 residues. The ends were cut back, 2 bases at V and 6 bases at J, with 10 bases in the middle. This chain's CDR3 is CASSLRQVPEAFF. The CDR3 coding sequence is TGTGCCAGCAGCTTACGACAGGTCCCTGAAGCTTTCTTT.

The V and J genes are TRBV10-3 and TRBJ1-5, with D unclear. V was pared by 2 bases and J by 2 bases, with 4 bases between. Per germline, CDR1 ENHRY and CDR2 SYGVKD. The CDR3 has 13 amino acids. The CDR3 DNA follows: TGTGCCATCAGTGAGGAAGGCAATCAGCCCCAGCATTTT. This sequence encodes CAISEEGNQPQHF.

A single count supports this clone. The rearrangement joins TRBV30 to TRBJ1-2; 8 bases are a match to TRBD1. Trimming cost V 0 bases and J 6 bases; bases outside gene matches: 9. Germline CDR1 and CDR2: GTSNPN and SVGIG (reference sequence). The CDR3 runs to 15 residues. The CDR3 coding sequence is TGTGCCTGGAGTGTTGGGCTACAGGGGGAAGATGGCTACACCTTC. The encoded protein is CAWSVGLQGEDGYTF.

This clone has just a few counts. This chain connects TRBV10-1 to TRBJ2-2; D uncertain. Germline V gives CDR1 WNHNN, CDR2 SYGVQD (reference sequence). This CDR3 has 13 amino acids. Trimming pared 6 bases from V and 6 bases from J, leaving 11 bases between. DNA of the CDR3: TGCGCCAGCAGGGAAAATTCGGCCGGGGAGCTGTTTTTT. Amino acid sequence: CASRENSAGELFF.

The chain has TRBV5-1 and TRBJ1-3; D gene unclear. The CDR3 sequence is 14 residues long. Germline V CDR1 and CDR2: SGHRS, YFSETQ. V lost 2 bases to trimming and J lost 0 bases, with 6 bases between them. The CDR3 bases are TGCGCCAGCAGCTTTGGTCCCTCTGGAAACACCATATATTTT. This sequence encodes CASSFGPSGNTIYF. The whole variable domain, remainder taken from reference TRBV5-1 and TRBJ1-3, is KAGVTQTPRYLIKTRGQQVTLSCSPISGHRSVSWYQQTPGQGLQFLFEYFSETQRNKGNFPGRFSGRQFSNSRSEMNVSTLELGDSALYLCASSFGPSGNTIYFGEGSWLTVV.

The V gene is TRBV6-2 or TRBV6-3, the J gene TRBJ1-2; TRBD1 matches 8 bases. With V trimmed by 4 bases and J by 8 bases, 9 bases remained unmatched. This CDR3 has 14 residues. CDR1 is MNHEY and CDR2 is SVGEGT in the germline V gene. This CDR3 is CASSWKTGASGYTF. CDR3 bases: TGTGCCAGCAGTTGGAAGACAGGGGCCTCGGGCTACACCTTC.

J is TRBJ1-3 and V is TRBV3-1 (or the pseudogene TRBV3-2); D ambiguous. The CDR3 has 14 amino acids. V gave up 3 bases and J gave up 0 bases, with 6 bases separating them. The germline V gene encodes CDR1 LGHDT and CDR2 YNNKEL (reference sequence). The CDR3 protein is CASSHIGSGNTIYF. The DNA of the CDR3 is TGTGCCAGCAGCCATATAGGCTCTGGAAACACCATATATTTT.

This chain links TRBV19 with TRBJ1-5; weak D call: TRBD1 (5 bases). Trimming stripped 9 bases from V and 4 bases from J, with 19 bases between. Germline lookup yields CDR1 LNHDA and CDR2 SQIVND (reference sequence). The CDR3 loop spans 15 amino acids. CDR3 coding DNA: TGTGCCAGCACCAGGGAGGGGACGGGTAATCAGCCCCAGCATTTT. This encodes CASTREGTGNQPQHF.